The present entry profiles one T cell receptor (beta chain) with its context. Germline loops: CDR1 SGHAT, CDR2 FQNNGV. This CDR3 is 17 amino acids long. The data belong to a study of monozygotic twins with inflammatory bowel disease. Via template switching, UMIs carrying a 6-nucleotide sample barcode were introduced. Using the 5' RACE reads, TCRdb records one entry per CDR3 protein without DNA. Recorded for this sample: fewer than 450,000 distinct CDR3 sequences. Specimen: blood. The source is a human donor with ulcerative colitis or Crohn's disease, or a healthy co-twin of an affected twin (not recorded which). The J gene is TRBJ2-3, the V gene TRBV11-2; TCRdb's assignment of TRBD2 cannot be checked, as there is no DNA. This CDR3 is CASSFLGGGASTDTQYF.